This T cell receptor (beta chain) was identified in a study of vaccination effects on CD4 cells after COVID-19 (dated by TCRdb to 2021 to 2024). Some background on the complete study: Participants received two doses of either the BNT162b2 or the mRNA-1273 mRNA SARS-CoV-2 vaccine. SARS-CoV-2 spike-specific CD4+ TCR repertoires from before and after mRNA vaccination were compared in COVID-19 convalescent patients and in infection-naive vaccine recipients. The full study included fewer than eleven COVID-19 convalescent patients and a few SARS-CoV-2-naive healthy vaccine recipients. Cultures from other donors in the study were sequenced using the Oncomine TCR Beta short-read assay on an Illumina iSeq 100. Overall study outcomes, separate from this receptor: Only a small number of convalescent patients were included, and no early post-infection timepoints were available, which limited the study. Among healthy vaccine recipients, nearly all vaccine-induced clones were SARS-CoV-2 mono-reactive, and just 1 of 255 was cross-reactive with common cold coronaviruses. Clones induced by infection and clones induced by vaccination both contracted markedly at late timepoints after vaccination, which fits with T cell responses waning over time.

Receptor amplification or capture employed the immunoSEQ multiplex PCR assay. DNA from the cultured and isolated CD4+ T cells underwent TCR beta CDR3 sequencing. The paper's processing steps were these. Non-productive TCR sequences were discarded, and reads were trimmed to the CDR3 region, with only CDR3s of 7 or more amino acids retained. Antigen-specific clonotypes were identified using the MANAFEST web app by comparison of expansion in peptide wells against reference cultures. Positive clones required FDR<0.05 expansion versus reference and all other wells, odds ratio above 5, and frequency above 0.1% in two replicate wells. A clonotype was called cross-reactive if it was significantly expanded both in SARS-CoV-2 spike wells and in at least one common cold coronavirus spike condition. CDR3 similarity was assessed by Levenshtein distance with the stringdist R package, and unrooted trees were built with ape in R 3.6.1. TCRdb took over this immuneACCESS table, retaining in-frame rearrangements with V and J assigned. Such tables are incomplete; in checked studies, under half of the missing clones stem from an unresolved V gene, and the remainder is unexplained. V and J calls and clone size follow that table, whereas D and trimming were derived from the DNA. Here the sample has tens of thousands of clones; roughly 70% occur a single time. The top ten constitute about 25% of the sample.

In the case of this clone: The antigen it binds to is not known. Per-nucleotide qualities are absent, and no much larger clonotype sits a single base away.

The CDR3 covers 11 residues, taking in both the cysteine and the phenylalanine. This entry keeps only the CDR3 DNA: 33 bases, framed from base 1. Trimming at the junction amounts to 5 bases on V and 10 bases on J, and the germline ends lie 9 bases apart. Taken from the germline V gene (reference sequence), the CDR1 and CDR2 loops are LNHDA and SQIVND. The ViraFEST assay stimulated PBMC with viral peptide pools and then used TCR sequencing to identify antigen-specific CD4+ T cell clonotypes by expansion. After less than 13 days of culture, CD4+ T cells were isolated with the EasySep CD4+ T cell isolation kit. Negative nucleocapsid antibody results before and after vaccination confirmed that the healthy vaccine recipients had no prior SARS-CoV-2 infection. Two million PBMC per well were cultured in IMDM with about 4.6% human AB serum, around 9.1 IU/ml IL-2 and gentamicin, plus 10 ug/ml peptides. On days 3 and 7, half of the culture medium was replaced with fresh IL-2-containing medium. Unless otherwise noted, each peptide stimulation condition was cultured in triplicate wells. Using Ficoll-Paque Plus gradient centrifugation, PBMC were separated from whole blood and then either used fresh or cryopreserved at -140C. The spike proteins of SARS-CoV-2 and of the common cold coronaviruses HCoV-NL63, HCoV-OC43 and HCoV-229E were spanned by overlapping peptide pools. Genomic DNA was extracted from cultured CD4+ T cells with the QIAamp micro DNA kit.

This sequence was found in a human donor who received a COVID-19 vaccine. The rearrangement joined TRBV19 to TRBJ2-1; the D gene cannot be named for sure. This specimen consisted of CD4+ T cells from PBMCs cultured with HCoV-OC43 spike peptides, obtained before COVID-19 vaccination. Taken with the paper, the label for cell subset or site translates to: HCoV-OC43 spike overlapping peptide pool stimulation. The CDR3 reads as follows: CASSFRWEQFF. The base sequence is TGTGCCAGTAGTTTCCGGTGGGAGCAGTTCTTC.